The text below deals with one T cell receptor beta chain. This sample stems from a study of shared clonotypes between healthy human individuals. The repertoire was sequenced with immunoSEQ multiplex PCR; TCRdb's copy has only in-frame clones and lacks some. Of over a million clones detected, around 78% appear once; the ten largest clones hold 0.55% to 0.7%. The CDR3 runs 14 residues. In germline, CDR1 is SGHDT, CDR2 YYEEEE. With 2 bases removed from V and 3 bases from J, the gap between germline ends came to 9 bases. Material: memory CD4+ T cells from PBMCs. Subset: CD45RA-negative fraction. The chain uses TRBV5-6 and TRBJ1-5; D gene ambiguous. The TCR was taken from a man aged 18 to 30 in good health. Some clones in this sample may be carry-over from other donors' samples. The CDR3 protein is CASSFRRVNQPQHF. The CDR3 DNA reads TGTGCCAGCAGCTTTAGGAGGGTCAATCAGCCCCAGCATTTT.